These 14 T cell receptor beta chains were all obtained from the same sample, sequenced in a study of CD8 T cells in ankylosing spondylitis. TCRdb recomputed calls from the 5' RACE reads with MiXCR, one row per CDR3 protein. This repertoire shows approximately 150,000 distinct CDR3 sequences, under 45% found once; its top ten account for nearly 15%. Sequences were obtained from synovial fluid, either unsorted or a sorted T cell fraction (not recorded which). All receptors come from a male donor with ankylosing spondylitis.

The V and J genes are TRBV29-1 and TRBJ1-1; TRBD1 matches at 8 bases. The CDR3 length is 13 residues. Unmatched junction bases numbered 5, after V lost 8 bases and J lost 0 bases. From germline, CDR1 is SQVTM and CDR2 ANQGSEA. The CDR3 is CSTGGGLNTEAFF. CDR3 nucleotide sequence: TGCAGCACAGGGGGGGGCCTGAACACTGAAGCTTTCTTT.

This clonotype was seen more than once but under ten times. The chain employs TRBV11-3 and TRBJ2-7, with D hard to call. This CDR3 spans 11 amino acids. Per germline, CDR1 SGHNT and CDR2 YENEEA. V was pared by 1 base and J by 6 bases, with 4 bases between. CDR3 coding DNA: TGTGCCAGCAGCTTAGGTCTCGAGCAGTACTTC. Translation gives CASSLGLEQYF.

This clonotype was observed a few times. This chain connects TRBV7-3 to TRBJ2-1, with 16 bases lining up with TRBD2. Germline CDR1 SGHTA, CDR2 FQGTGA. Losses at the gene ends were 5 bases for V and 3 bases for J; bases not matched to a gene: 4. This CDR3 spans 17 amino acids. The CDR3 DNA sequence: TGTGCCAGCAGCCCCGGGACTAGCGGGAGGGGCTACAATGAGCAGTTCTTC. This encodes CASSPGTSGRGYNEQFF.

The chain joins TRBV27 to TRBJ2-7; perhaps TRBD2 as D (6 bases). The CDR3 loop spans 15 amino acids. The V gene's germline CDR1 is MNHEY and CDR2 SMNVEV (reference sequence). The germline V and J ends were trimmed by 1 base and 0 bases, with 10 bases remaining between them. The CDR3: CASSLLAGYSYEQYF. The CDR3 nucleotides read TGTGCCAGCAGTTTATTGGCGGGGTACTCCTACGAGCAGTACTTC.

The chain recombines TRBV11-2 with TRBJ2-1; 12 nucleotides agree with TRBD2. There are 18 residues in the CDR3. Germline V gene lookup returns CDR1 SGHAT and CDR2 FQNNGV. V trimming: 2 bases; J trimming: 8 bases; junction bases outside the gene matches: 13. CDR3 region: CASSLYPPLAGGSHEQFF. CDR3 DNA: TGTGCCAGCAGCTTATATCCTCCCCTAGCGGGAGGGAGCCATGAGCAGTTCTTC.

Written as DNA, the CDR3 is TGTGCCAGCAGTAGGGGACTATTCGAGCAGTACTTC. It translates to CASSRGLFEQYF. The chain links TRBV6-5 to TRBJ2-7; TRBD2 agrees at 7 bases. This CDR3 spans 12 amino acids. Germline loops: CDR1 MNHEY, CDR2 SVGAGI. V lost 5 bases, J lost 6 bases, and 4 bases stayed unmatched.

This clonotype was seen more than once but under ten times. V is TRBV6-2 or TRBV6-3 and J is TRBJ2-2; the match to TRBD1 covers 7 bases. The germline V gene has CDR1 MNHEY and CDR2 SVGEGT. Unmatched junction bases numbered 9, after V lost 4 bases and J lost 4 bases. The CDR3 spans 16 residues. CDR3 nucleotide sequence: TGTGCCAGCAGTTTGACAGGGCTGGCGGGCACCGGGGAGCTGTTTTTT. Its protein product is CASSLTGLAGTGELFF.

This rearrangement joins TRBV4-2 to TRBJ2-3, with D hard to call. CDR3 size: 13 residues. In germline, CDR1 is LGHNA, CDR2 YNFKEQ. Trimming took off 4 bases at V and 4 bases at J, with 9 bases between the two ends. Here the CDR3 reads CASSPWYPDTQYF. The CDR3 DNA reads as TGTGCCAGCAGCCCCTGGTATCCAGATACGCAGTATTTT.

At least ten counts were recorded for this clonotype. This chain links TRBV29-1 with TRBJ2-7; TRBD1 is a possible D gene (6 bases). The CDR3 has 12 amino acids. V lost 6 bases to trimming and J lost 3 bases, with 12 bases between them. The germline gives CDR1 SQVTM, CDR2 ANQGSEA. CDR3 sequence: CSVPGAGYEQYF. As DNA, the CDR3 is TGCAGCGTCCCAGGGGCCGGCTACGAGCAGTACTTC.

By sample fraction, this clonotype is medium-sized. V gene TRBV29-1 combines with J gene TRBJ1-1, with 9 bases that match TRBD1. CDR1 SQVTM and CDR2 ANQGSEA come from the germline V gene. The CDR3 has 13 amino acids. After removal of 6 bases from V and 5 bases from J, the junction contained 7 bases not matched to a gene. The CDR3 reads CSVETGGSTEAFF. In nucleotides, the CDR3 is TGCAGCGTAGAGACAGGGGGGTCTACTGAAGCTTTCTTT.

This chain uses TRBV30 with TRBJ1-1; D might be TRBD1 (6 bases). Trimming cost V 7 bases and J 4 bases, with 16 bases left between them. The CDR3 runs 13 residues. CDR1 is GTSNPN and CDR2 is SVGIG in the germline V gene (reference sequence). CDR3: CASLAGASTEAFF. The CDR3 DNA reads TGTGCCTCCCTCGCGGGGGCCAGCACTGAAGCTTTCTTT.

This clonotype was seen at least ten times. The chain couples TRBV4-2 to TRBJ1-2; tentative D call: TRBD1 (6 bases). CDR1 LGHNA and CDR2 YNFKEQ come from the germline V gene. This CDR3 comprises 16 residues. The ends were cut back, 0 bases at V and 0 bases at J, with 11 bases in the middle. The CDR3 loop reads CASSQEGGFTNYGYTF. The CDR3 coding sequence is TGTGCCAGCAGCCAAGAGGGGGGCTTTACTAACTATGGCTACACCTTC.

This clonotype turned up a few times. This sequence joins TRBV27 and TRBJ2-1; 7 bases align to TRBD1. This CDR3 is built from 14 residues. V was pared by 5 bases and J by 5 bases, with 6 bases of the junction left unmatched. Germline V CDR1 and CDR2: MNHEY, SMNVEV (reference sequence). The CDR3 DNA reads TGTGCCAGCAGTCTACAGGGGACAAACAATGAGCAGTTCTTC. Encoded protein: CASSLQGTNNEQFF.

The chain has TRBV5-1 and TRBJ1-1; maybe TRBD1 (5 bases). V dropped 2 bases and J dropped 1 base, with 15 bases sitting between them. CDR1 is SGHRS and CDR2 is YFSETQ in the germline V gene. This CDR3 has 16 amino acids. The CDR3 reads CASSFPIDRRNTEAFF. CDR3 nucleotides: TGCGCCAGCAGCTTCCCAATAGACAGACGGAACACTGAAGCTTTCTTT.